The entry below gives a single T cell receptor beta chain sequence along with its context. What it binds is not known. The method was immunoSEQ multiplex PCR; TCRdb's version includes in-frame clones alone and lacks a portion of them. In the table there are some 8,800 clones, roughly nine tenths of which are singletons. Unmatched junction bases numbered 4, after V lost 4 bases and J lost 2 bases. This CDR3 is 15 amino acids long. The germline V gene has CDR1 SNHLY and CDR2 FYNNEI. These data originate in a study of T cell clonotyping in hematopoietic cell transplantation. Study-wide background: Recipient blood drawn about 28 days pretransplant and days 30, 100, 180 after. Findings of the study overall: CD4 and CD8 repertoire contributions could not be separated without sorting. After transplant, recipient diversity fell while pathologically expanded clonotypes grew through day 180. Few recipient clonotypes overlapped donors; over 95% were de novo at given depth.

V and J are TRBV2 and TRBJ2-1; TRBD2 aligns across 8 bases. The material was peripheral blood mononuclear cells, obtained at the time of graft-versus-host disease after allogeneic stem cell transplant. The TCR originated in a male patient between 60 and 69 years old who had an allogeneic stem cell transplant from a related donor, so the T cells may come from the graft donor. Some clones in this sample may be carry-over from other donors' samples. The CDR3 loop is CASSANGGAYNEQFF. CDR3 nucleotide sequence: TGTGCCAGCAGTGCTAACGGGGGGGCCTACAATGAGCAGTTCTTC.